Given below is one TCR beta chain in context. Clones were sequenced by immunoSEQ multiplex PCR, and TCRdb holds only the in-frame ones, with some missing. Of a few hundred thousand clones detected, approximately 86% appear once; the ten largest clones hold roughly 4.5%. Germline CDR1 is SGHDN and CDR2 is FVKESK. V lost 9 bases to trimming and J lost 2 bases; unmatched junction nucleotides: 9. This CDR3 has 15 amino acids. The sample originates from a study of blood T cell repertoires in COVID-19. In the study overall: T cells, B-cell-depleted T cells, or PBMCs provided the cDNA or gDNA that served as material.

Cohort allocation depended upon clinical history that participants reported. The receptor was derived from a woman aged 25 to 39 who had been exposed to COVID-19. The gene calls are TRBV14 and TRBJ1-5; 8 bases line up with TRBD1. The sample taken for sequencing was PBMCs or T cells enriched from blood (not recorded which). CDR3 sequence: CASRTGWRGNQPQHF. The DNA of the CDR3 is TGTGCCAGTCGGACAGGGTGGCGTGGCAATCAGCCCCAGCATTTT.